Included here is one T cell receptor beta chain sequence, with context. Germline loops: CDR1 LNHDA, CDR2 SQIVND (reference sequence). This CDR3 spans 14 amino acids. The junction had 5 bases not matched to a gene; V was cut back by 3 bases and J by 6 bases. This sample was taken from a study of blood T cell repertoires in COVID-19. For the study at large: Sites in the United States, Italy and Spain provided acute and convalescent COVID-19 samples.

Original processing methods: Estimation of nucleated cell counts was performed using reference gene primer amplification. The repertoire was sequenced with immunoSEQ multiplex PCR; TCRdb's copy has only in-frame clones and lacks some. That table gives V, J and clone size, and the DNA gave D and trimming. The sample yields some 110,000 clones, roughly 90% seen once. Sequencing was carried out using peripheral blood. The chain joins TRBV19 to TRBJ2-3; 8 positions match TRBD2. This sequence was found in a human donor in a cohort sampled during active COVID-19. CDR3 region: CASSIPGGPDTQYF. The CDR3 coding sequence is TGTGCCAGTAGTATCCCGGGGGGGCCGGATACGCAGTATTTT.